A selection of T cell receptor beta chains follows, all from one sample in a study of blood T cell repertoires in COVID-19. TCRdb's copy holds only in-frame clones and misses some; the assay was immunoSEQ multiplex PCR. The table lists tens of thousands of clones, 81% of them singletons, with over 25% in the top ten. Sequences were obtained from peripheral blood. The receptor set was obtained from a woman older than 75 with active or convalescent COVID-19. Both conserved end residues are part of each CDR3. D genes are given only for firm matches. A row's size may be missing; if present it is once, few, many or a size class.

J | size | V | D | CDR3 | DNA
TRBJ2-2 | once | TRBV18 | TRBD1 | CASSIPGQPTGELFF | TGTGCCAGCTCAATTCCGGGACAGCCTACCGGGGAGCTGTTTTTT
TRBJ1-2 | NA | TRBV19 | TRBD1 | CASSAPTGGTYGYTF | TGTGCCAGTAGTGCTCCGACAGGGGGTACGTATGGCTACACCTTC
TRBJ1-1 | NA | TRBV5-6 | NA | CASSLAGVSEAFF | TGTGCCAGCAGCTTGGCGGGGGTCTCTGAAGCTTTCTTT
TRBJ1-1 | NA | TRBV28 | TRBD1 | CASSSQSGTGVSGTEAFF | TGTGCCAGCAGTTCACAATCCGGGACAGGGGTTTCGGGCACTGAAGCTTTCTTT
TRBJ2-5 | once | TRBV2 | TRBD2 | CASCRLAGPQETQYF | TGTGCCAGCTGTAGACTAGCGGGGCCACAAGAGACCCAGTACTTC
TRBJ1-3 | NA | TRBV5-1 | TRBD1 | CASSATGERYGNTIYF | TGCGCCAGCAGCGCCACAGGGGAGCGGTACGGAAACACCATATATTTT
TRBJ2-5 | NA | TRBV28 | TRBD1 | CATLTGSGKETQYF | TGTGCCACCCTGACAGGGTCTGGGAAAGAGACCCAGTACTTC
TRBJ1-1 | once | TRBV2 | NA | CASTVGRVTEAFF | TGTGCCAGCACTGTAGGGAGGGTAACTGAAGCTTTCTTT
TRBJ2-2 | NA | TRBV18 | TRBD1 | CASSPPAGTANTGELFF | TGTGCCAGCTCACCACCCGCCGGGACAGCGAACACCGGGGAGCTGTTTTTT
TRBJ2-7 | NA | TRBV6-1 | NA | CASSDQRQGLSYEQYF | TGTGCCAGCAGTGACCAACGACAGGGACTGTCCTACGAGCAGTACTTC
TRBJ2-4 | NA | TRBV7-9 | NA | CASSLGIGDENIQYF | TGTGCCAGCAGCTTAGGCATCGGAGACGAAAACATTCAGTACTTC
TRBJ1-1 | NA | TRBV28 | NA | CASSPSPGSTEAFF | TGTGCCAGCAGTCCCTCACCGGGGAGCACTGAAGCTTTCTTT
TRBJ1-1 | NA | TRBV4-1 | TRBD1 | CASSQGTGANTEAFF | TGCGCCAGCAGCCAAGGGACAGGAGCGAACACTGAAGCTTTCTTT
TRBJ1-4 | NA | TRBV27 | NA | CASSFSRVDEKLFF | TGTGCCAGCAGTTTTTCCAGGGTTGATGAAAAACTGTTTTTT
TRBJ1-6 | NA | TRBV10-3 | TRBD1 | CAISESQQGRYNSPLHF | TGTGCCATCAGTGAGTCACAACAGGGGAGATATAATTCACCCCTCCACTTT
TRBJ1-4 | NA | TRBV6-5 | NA | CASSYSGNLDYEKLFF | TGTGCCAGCAGTTACTCGGGCAACTTGGACTATGAAAAACTGTTTTTT
TRBJ1-6 | few | TRBV7-8 | NA | CASSLSSVGGGNSPLHF | TGTGCCAGCAGCTTATCATCTGTTGGGGGAGGAAATTCACCCCTCCACTTT
TRBJ2-2 | NA | TRBV7-6 | NA | CASSLKGGGYSPGELFF | TGTGCCAGCAGCTTAAAAGGGGGGGGCTACTCGCCCGGGGAGCTGTTTTTT
TRBJ2-2 | NA | TRBV9 | NA | CASSVGLGVGGLGGELFF | TGTGCCAGCAGCGTAGGCCTTGGTGTCGGCGGGTTGGGCGGGGAGCTGTTTTTT
TRBJ2-1 | NA | TRBV2 | TRBD2 | CASRVSSGGDNEQFF | TGTGCCAGCAGAGTCTCTAGCGGGGGAGACAATGAGCAGTTCTTC
TRBJ2-7 | NA | TRBV20-1 | TRBD2 | CSASSGGISYEQYF | TGCAGTGCTAGTAGCGGGGGAATATCCTACGAGCAGTACTTC
TRBJ2-3 | NA | TRBV6-5 | TRBD1 | CASKPGQGRYTQYF | TGTGCCAGCAAGCCGGGACAGGGGCGTTATACGCAGTATTTT
TRBJ1-2 | few | TRBV7-2 | NA | CASSINYGYTF | TGTGCCAGCAGCATAAACTATGGCTACACCTTC
TRBJ1-6 | NA | TRBV10-3 | TRBD1 | CAIRDRENSPLHF | TGTGCCATCAGGGACAGGGAGAATTCACCCCTCCACTTT
TRBJ1-2 | NA | TRBV5-1 | NA | CASSPREGANYGYTF | TGCGCCAGCAGCCCCCGAGAGGGGGCTAACTATGGCTACACCTTC
TRBJ2-3 | NA | TRBV7-2 | TRBD2 | CASSSGRGGTDTQYF | TGTGCCAGCAGCTCCGGGCGGGGAGGGACAGATACGCAGTATTTT
TRBJ1-1 | NA | TRBV7-9 | NA | CASSFETENTEAFF | TGTGCCAGCAGCTTCGAAACAGAAAACACTGAAGCTTTCTTT